This T cell receptor (beta chain) was profiled in a study of cytomegalovirus exposure and HLA in healthy donors. Primers for the PCR totalled 60 Vbeta and 13 Jbeta. Libraries were prepared by immunoSEQ multiplex PCR; TCRdb keeps only in-frame clonotypes and omits some of them. The sample holds some 180,000 clones, more than 85% seen once. V trimming: 4 bases; J trimming: 0 bases; junction bases outside the gene matches: 6. The CDR3 length is 17 residues. Germline CDR1 reads SGHVS; CDR2 reads FQNEAQ. The chain uses TRBV7-8 and TRBJ1-3; 10 nucleotides line up with TRBD1. The origin of this receptor is a girl under three years old in good health and CMV-seronegative. Sequencing input: PBMCs. Written as DNA, the CDR3 is TGTGCCAGCAGCTACGGGACAGGGGCCCCCTCTGGAAACACCATATATTTT. Translated: CASSYGTGAPSGNTIYF.